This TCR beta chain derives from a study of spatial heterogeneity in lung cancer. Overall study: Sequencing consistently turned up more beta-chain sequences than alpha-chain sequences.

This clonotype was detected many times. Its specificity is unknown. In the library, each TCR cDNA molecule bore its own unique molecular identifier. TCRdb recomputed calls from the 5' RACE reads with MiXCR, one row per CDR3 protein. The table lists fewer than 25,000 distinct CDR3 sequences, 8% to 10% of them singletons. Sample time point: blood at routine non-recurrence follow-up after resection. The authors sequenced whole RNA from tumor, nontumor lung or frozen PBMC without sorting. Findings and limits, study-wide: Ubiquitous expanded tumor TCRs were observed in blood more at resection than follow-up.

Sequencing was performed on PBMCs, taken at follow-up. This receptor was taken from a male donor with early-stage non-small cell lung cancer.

CDR3 amino acids: CASSQVPRDRQLGEKLFF. The CDR3 DNA follows: TGTGCCAGCAGCCAAGTTCCTCGGGACAGGCAACTTGGGGAAAAACTGTTTTTT. The rearrangement uses TRBV3-1 and TRBJ1-4; 8 bases are shared with TRBD1. The CDR3 covers 18 residues. CDR1 and CDR2 (germline): LGHDT, YNNKEL (reference sequence). The V segment lost 1 base and the J segment 8 bases; nucleotides outside the gene matches: 15.